This TCR beta chain was sequenced for a study of T cells after yellow fever vaccination. Overall study: Preparation used SMART-Seq v4 Ultra Low Input for the low-cell-number fractions.

The germline CDR1 and CDR2 sequences are DFQATT and SNEGSKA (reference sequence). The CDR3 loop spans 14 amino acids. V dropped 6 bases and J dropped 5 bases, with 20 bases sitting between them. The study made its TCR cDNA through 5'RACE template switching. That step introduced a universal primer site along with UMIs. One entry per CDR3 protein results from TCRdb running MiXCR on the 5' RACE reads. In the table there are 300,000 to 450,000 distinct CDR3 sequences, approximately 6% of which are singletons. General study findings and limits: A limited proportion of clonotypes was detected within both the CD4 and CD8 compartments.

This clonotype was counted a few times. Its antigen is undetermined. The sequence derives from a young man who received the YFV17D yellow fever vaccine. The sample here was PBMCs, taken 5 days after the yellow fever booster vaccination. This chain links TRBV20-1 with TRBJ2-7; D not certain. CDR3: CSALQIGKYDEQYF. CDR3 nucleotides: TGCAGTGCCCTCCAGATAGGGAAGTACGACGAGCAGTACTTC.